This T cell receptor (beta chain) emerged from a study of CD8 T cells in Susac syndrome. Study-level information: Treatment at blood withdrawal was none, corticosteroids, or intravenous immunoglobulin alone in Susac syndrome patients.

An input of about 0.45 to 1 ug of RNA was subjected to reverse transcription using random hexamers. A single record per CDR3 protein comes from TCRdb applying MiXCR to the immunoSEQ multiplex PCR reads. The table lists a few hundred thousand distinct CDR3 sequences, about 95% of them singletons. Details on this clonotype: Its antigen is still unknown.

The CDR3 covers 16 residues. Germline CDR1 and CDR2: MNHEY and SVGEGT. The trim removed 6 bases at V and 7 bases at J, leaving 10 bases unmatched. Findings of the study overall: The Susac syndrome CD4+ T cell repertoires displayed no clonal expansion.

The chain uses TRBV6-2 or TRBV6-3 and TRBJ1-6; TRBD1 matches 9 bases. Sequences were obtained from CD4+ T cells from PBMCs. The sequence was collected from a human donor with Susac syndrome. The CDR3 here is CASRGTGGAKNSPLHF. Written as DNA, the CDR3 is TGTGCCAGCAGGGGAACAGGGGGCGCCAAGAATTCACCCCTCCACTTT.